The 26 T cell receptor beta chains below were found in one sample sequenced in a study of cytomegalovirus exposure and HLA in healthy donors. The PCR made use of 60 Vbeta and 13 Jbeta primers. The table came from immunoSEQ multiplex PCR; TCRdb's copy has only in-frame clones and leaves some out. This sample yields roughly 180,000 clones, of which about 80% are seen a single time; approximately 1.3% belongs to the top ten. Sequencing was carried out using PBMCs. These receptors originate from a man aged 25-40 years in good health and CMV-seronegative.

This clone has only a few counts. CDR3 DNA sequence: TGTGCCAGCAGCTTAAACCGCGACAGGGGGCAGGAGGCTTTCTTT. Protein product: CASSLNRDRGQEAFF. The V and J genes are TRBV11-2 and TRBJ1-1, with 10 bases lining up with TRBD1. From germline, CDR1 is SGHAT and CDR2 FQNNGV. The CDR3 covers 15 residues. V shed 2 bases and J 11 bases; nucleotides not matched to a gene: 11.

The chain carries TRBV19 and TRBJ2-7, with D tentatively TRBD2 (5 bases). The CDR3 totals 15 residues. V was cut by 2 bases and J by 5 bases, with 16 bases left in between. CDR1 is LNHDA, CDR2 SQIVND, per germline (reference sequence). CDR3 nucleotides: TGTGCCAGTAGTATAAGTGGGGAGCGCGGCCACGAGCAGTACTTC. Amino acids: CASSISGERGHEQYF.

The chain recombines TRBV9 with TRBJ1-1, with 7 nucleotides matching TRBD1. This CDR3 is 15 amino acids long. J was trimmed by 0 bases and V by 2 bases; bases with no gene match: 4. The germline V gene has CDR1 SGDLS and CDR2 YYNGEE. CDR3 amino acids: CASSVGTAMNTEAFF. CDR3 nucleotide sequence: TGTGCCAGCAGCGTGGGGACAGCGATGAACACTGAAGCTTTCTTT.

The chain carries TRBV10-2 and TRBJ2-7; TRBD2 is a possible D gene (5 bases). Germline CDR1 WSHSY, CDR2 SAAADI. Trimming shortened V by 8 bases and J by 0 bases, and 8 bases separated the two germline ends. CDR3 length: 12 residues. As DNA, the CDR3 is TGCGCCAGCGGGAGAAGCTCCTACGAGCAGTACTTC. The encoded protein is CASGRSSYEQYF.

The CDR3 DNA is TGTGCCTGGTATAGCGGGGGGAACAATGAGCAGTTCTTC. It specifies CAWYSGGNNEQFF. This chain links TRBV30 with TRBJ2-1; TRBD2 matches at 10 bases. CDR1 GTSNPN and CDR2 SVGIG come from the germline V gene (reference sequence). Germline trimming cut 5 bases from V and 5 bases from J; bases unmatched to any gene: 3. There are 13 residues in the CDR3.

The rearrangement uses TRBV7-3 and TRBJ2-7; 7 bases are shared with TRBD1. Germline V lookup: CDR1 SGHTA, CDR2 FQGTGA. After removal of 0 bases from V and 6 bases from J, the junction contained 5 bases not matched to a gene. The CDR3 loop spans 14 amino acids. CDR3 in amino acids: CASSLTQGFGEQYF. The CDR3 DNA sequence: TGTGCCAGCAGCTTAACACAGGGGTTCGGCGAGCAGTACTTC.

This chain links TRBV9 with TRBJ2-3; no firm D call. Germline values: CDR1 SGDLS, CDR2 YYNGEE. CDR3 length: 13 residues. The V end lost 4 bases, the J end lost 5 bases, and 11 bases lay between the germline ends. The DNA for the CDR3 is TGTGCCAGCAGCCGTCCGGAGATAGATACGCAGTATTTT. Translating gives CASSRPEIDTQYF.

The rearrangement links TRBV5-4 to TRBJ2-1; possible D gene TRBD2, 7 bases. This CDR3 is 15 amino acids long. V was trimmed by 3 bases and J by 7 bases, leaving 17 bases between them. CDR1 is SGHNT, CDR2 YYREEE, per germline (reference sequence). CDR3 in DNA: TGTGCCAGCAGCTCCTTCTTAAGGGGGGGGAATGAGCAGTTCTTC. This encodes CASSSFLRGGNEQFF.

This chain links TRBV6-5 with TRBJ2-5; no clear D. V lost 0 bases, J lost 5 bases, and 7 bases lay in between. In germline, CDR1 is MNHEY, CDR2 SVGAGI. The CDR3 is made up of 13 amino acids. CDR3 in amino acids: CASSYSGRETQYF. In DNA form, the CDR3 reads TGTGCCAGCAGTTACTCGGGCAGGGAGACCCAGTACTTC.

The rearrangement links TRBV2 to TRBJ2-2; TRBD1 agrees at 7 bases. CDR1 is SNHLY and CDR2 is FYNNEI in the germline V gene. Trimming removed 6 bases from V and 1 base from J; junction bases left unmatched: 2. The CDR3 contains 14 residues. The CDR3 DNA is TGTGCCAGCAGACAGGGGTTGAACACCGGGGAGCTGTTTTTT. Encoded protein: CASRQGLNTGELFF.

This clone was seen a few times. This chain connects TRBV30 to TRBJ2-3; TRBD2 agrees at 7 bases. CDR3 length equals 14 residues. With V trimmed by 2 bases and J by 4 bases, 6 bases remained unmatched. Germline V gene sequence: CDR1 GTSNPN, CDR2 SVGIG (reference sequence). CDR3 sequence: CAWSRVAGADTQYF. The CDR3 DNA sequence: TGTGCCTGGAGTCGAGTAGCGGGTGCAGATACGCAGTATTTT.

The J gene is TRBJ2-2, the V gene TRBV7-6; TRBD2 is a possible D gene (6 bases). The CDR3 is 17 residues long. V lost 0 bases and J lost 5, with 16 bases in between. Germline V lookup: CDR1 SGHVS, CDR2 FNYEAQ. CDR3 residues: CASSLAGLDYLTGELFF. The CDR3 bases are TGTGCCAGCAGCTTAGCCGGCCTGGACTACCTAACCGGGGAGCTGTTTTTT.

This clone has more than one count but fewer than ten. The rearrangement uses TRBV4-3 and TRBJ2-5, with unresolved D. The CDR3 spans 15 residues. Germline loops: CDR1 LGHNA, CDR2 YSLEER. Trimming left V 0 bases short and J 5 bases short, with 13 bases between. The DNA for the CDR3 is TGCGCCAGCAGCCAAGACCTCAACCCCGGGGAGACCCAGTACTTC. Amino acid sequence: CASSQDLNPGETQYF.

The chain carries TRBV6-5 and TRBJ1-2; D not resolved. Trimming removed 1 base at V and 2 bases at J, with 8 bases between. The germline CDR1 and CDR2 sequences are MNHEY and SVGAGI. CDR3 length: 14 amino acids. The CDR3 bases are TGTGCCAGCAGTTACTTGGGCGGGAACTATGGCTACACCTTC. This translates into CASSYLGGNYGYTF.

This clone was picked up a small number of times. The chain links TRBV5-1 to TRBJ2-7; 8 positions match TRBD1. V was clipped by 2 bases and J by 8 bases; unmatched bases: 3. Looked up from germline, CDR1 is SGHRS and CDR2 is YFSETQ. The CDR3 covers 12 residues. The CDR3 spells CASSFQGAKQYF. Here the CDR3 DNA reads TGCGCCAGCAGCTTTCAGGGGGCCAAGCAGTACTTC.

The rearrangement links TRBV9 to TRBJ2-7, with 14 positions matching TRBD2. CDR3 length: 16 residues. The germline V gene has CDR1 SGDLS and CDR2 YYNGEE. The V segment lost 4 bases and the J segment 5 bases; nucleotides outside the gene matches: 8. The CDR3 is CASSTLGLAGVNEQYF. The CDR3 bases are TGTGCCAGCAGCACGTTGGGACTAGCGGGAGTAAACGAGCAGTACTTC. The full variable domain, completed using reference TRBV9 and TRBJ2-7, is DSGVTQTPKHLITATGQRVTLRCSPRSGDLSVYWYQQSLDQGLQFLIQYYNGEERAKGNILERFSAQQFPDLHSELNLSSLELGDSALYFCASSTLGLAGVNEQYFGPGTRLTVT.

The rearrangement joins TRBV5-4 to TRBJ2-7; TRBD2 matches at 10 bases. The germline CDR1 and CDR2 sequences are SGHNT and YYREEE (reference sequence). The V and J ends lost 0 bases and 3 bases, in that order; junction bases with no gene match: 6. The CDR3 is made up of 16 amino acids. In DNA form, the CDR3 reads TGTGCCAGCAGCTTGGCCGGGGCTAGCGGGAGCTACGAGCAGTACTTC. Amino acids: CASSLAGASGSYEQYF.

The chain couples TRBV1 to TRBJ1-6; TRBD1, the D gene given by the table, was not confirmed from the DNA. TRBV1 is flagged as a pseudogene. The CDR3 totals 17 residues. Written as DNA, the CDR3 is TGCACCAGCAGCCAAACGGACAGGGGAGGTTATAATTCACCCCTCCACTTT. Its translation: CTSSQTDRGGYNSPLHF.

This CDR3 reads CASRVTSGTYNEQFF. Here the CDR3 DNA reads TGTGCCAGCAGGGTTACTAGCGGAACTTACAATGAGCAGTTCTTC. The gene calls are TRBV2 and TRBJ2-1; TRBD2 matches 8 bases. The J segment lost 4 bases and the V segment lost 6 bases, leaving 8 bases of the junction unmatched. The length of the CDR3 is 15 residues. From germline, CDR1 is SNHLY and CDR2 FYNNEI. Variable domain in full (rest from reference TRBV2 and TRBJ2-1): EPEVTQTPSHQVTQMGQEVILRCVPISNHLYFYWYRQILGQKVEFLVSFYNNEISEKSEIFDDQFSVERPDGSNFTLKIRSTKLEDSAMYFCASRVTSGTYNEQFFGPGTRLTVL.

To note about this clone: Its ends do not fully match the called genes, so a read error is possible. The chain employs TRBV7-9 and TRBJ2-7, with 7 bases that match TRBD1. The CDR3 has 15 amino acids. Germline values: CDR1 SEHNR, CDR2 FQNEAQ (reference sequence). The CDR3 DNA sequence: TGTTCCAGCAGCTATAGCCAGGGGGTGGGCTACGAGCAGTACTTC. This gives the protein CSSSYSQGVGYEQYF.

CDR3 DNA sequence: TGTGCCAGCAGCATCTCGACTAGCGGGGGGCCGAGAGAGACCCAGTACTTC. Its translation is CASSISTSGGPRETQYF. The chain joins TRBV7-9 to TRBJ2-5; 13 nucleotides agree with TRBD2. After removal of 5 bases from V and 4 bases from J, the junction contained 10 bases not matched to a gene. The CDR3 is 17 residues long. Looked up from germline, CDR1 is SEHNR and CDR2 is FQNEAQ (reference sequence).

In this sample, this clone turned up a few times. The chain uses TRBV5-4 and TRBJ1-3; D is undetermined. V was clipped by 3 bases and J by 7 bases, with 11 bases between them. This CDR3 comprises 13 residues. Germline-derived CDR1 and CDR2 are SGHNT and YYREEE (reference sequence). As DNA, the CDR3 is TGTGCCAGCAGCTCTCAGAACGGGAACACCATATATTTT. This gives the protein CASSSQNGNTIYF.

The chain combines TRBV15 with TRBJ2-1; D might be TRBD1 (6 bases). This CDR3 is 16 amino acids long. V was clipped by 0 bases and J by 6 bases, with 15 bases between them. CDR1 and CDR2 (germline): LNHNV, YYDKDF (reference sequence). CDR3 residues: CATSRDTTRGTNEQFF. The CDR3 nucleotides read TGTGCCACCAGCAGAGATACCACGAGGGGGACCAATGAGCAGTTCTTC.

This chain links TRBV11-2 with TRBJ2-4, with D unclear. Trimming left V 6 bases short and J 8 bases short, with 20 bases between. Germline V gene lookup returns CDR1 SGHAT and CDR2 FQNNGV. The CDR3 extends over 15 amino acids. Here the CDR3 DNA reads TGTGCCAGCAGACACTTGACTCAAGCCCCCGACATTCAGTACTTC. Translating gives CASRHLTQAPDIQYF.

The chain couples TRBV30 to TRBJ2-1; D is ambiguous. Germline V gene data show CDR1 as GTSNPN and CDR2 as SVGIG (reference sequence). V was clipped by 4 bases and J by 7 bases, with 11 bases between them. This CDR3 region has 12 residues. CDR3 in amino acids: CAWTTSWNEQFF. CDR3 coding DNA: TGTGCCTGGACAACCAGTTGGAATGAGCAGTTCTTC.

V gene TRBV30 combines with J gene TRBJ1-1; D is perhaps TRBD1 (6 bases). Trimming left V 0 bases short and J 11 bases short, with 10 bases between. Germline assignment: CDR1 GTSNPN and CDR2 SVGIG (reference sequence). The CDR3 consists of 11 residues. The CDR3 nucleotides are TGTGCCTGGAGTGTAGGGGGGGTTGCTTTCTTT. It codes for CAWSVGGVAFF.